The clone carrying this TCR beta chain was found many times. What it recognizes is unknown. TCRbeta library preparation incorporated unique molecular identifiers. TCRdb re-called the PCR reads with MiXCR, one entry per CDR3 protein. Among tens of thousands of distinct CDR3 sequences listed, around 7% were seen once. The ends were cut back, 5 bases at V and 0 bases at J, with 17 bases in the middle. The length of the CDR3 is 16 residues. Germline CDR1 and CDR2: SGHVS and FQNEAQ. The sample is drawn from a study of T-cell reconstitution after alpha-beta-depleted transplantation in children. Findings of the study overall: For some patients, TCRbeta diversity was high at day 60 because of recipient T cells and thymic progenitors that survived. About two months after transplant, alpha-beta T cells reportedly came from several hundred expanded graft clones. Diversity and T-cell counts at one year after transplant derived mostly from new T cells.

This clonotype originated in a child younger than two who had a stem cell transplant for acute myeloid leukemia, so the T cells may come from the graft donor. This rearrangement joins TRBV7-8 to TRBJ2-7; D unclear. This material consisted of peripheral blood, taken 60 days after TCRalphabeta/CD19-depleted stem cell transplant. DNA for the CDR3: TGTGCCAGCAGCGCCGGGCACTACGGAAGCTCCTACGAGCAGTACTTC. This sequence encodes CASSAGHYGSSYEQYF.